The present entry profiles one T cell receptor (beta chain) with its context. The protocol was immunoSEQ multiplex PCR, while the TCRdb copy is restricted to in-frame clones and leaves out a portion. Of under 250,000 clones in the sample, 85% to 90% were seen once. The CDR3 sequence is 16 residues long. The germline gives CDR1 LNHDA, CDR2 SQIVND (reference sequence). Trimming took 3 bases from V and 5 from J, leaving 19 bases between them. This entry comes from a study of blood T cell repertoires in COVID-19. The source material was peripheral blood. The clonotype comes from a man aged 50 to 60 with COVID-19, enrolled during active disease. This chain uses TRBV19 with TRBJ2-5; D is possibly TRBD2 (6 bases). The CDR3 region is CASSMGSGVGGETQYF. For the CDR3, the DNA is TGTGCCAGTAGTATGGGTAGCGGAGTCGGCGGGGAGACCCAGTACTTC. The full variable domain, rest sourced from reference TRBV19 and TRBJ2-5, is DGGITQSPKYLFRKEGQNVTLSCEQNLNHDAMYWYRQDPGQGLRLIYYSQIVNDFQKGDIAEGYSVSREKKESFPLTVTSAQKNPTAFYLCASSMGSGVGGETQYFGPGTRLLVL.